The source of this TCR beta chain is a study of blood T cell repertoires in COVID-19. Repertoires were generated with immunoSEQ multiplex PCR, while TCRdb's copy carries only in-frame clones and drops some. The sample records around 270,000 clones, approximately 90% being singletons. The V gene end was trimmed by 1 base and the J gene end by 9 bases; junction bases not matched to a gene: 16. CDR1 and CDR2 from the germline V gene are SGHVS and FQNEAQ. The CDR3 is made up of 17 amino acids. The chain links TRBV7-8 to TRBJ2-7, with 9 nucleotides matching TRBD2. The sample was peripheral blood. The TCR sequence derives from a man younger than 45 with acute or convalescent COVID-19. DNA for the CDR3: TGTGCCAGCAGCTTAGAAGTCGAGGCGGGGGGGCTGGTGAGGCAGTACTTC. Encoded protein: CASSLEVEAGGLVRQYF.